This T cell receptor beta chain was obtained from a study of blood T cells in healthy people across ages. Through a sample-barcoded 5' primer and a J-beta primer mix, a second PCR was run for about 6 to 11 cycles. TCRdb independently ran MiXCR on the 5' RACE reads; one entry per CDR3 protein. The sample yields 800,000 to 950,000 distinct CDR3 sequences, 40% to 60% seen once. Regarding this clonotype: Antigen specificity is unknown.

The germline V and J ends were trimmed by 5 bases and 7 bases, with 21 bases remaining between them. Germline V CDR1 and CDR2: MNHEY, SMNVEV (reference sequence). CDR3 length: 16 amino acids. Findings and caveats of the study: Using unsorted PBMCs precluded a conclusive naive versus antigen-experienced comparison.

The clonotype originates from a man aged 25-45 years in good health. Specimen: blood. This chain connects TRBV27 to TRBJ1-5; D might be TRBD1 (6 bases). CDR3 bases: TGTGCCAGCAGTACCTTACAGGGTGGGGGATTCCAGCCCCAGCATTTT. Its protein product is CASSTLQGGGFQPQHF.